This TCR beta chain was sequenced during a study of blood T cell repertoires in COVID-19. Study-level background: Whether acute or convalescent, the COVID-19 samples came from the United States, Italy and Spain. Nucleic acid was either cDNA or gDNA, and it came from T cells, B-cell-depleted T cells, or PBMCs.

The data were produced by immunoSEQ multiplex PCR, yet TCRdb's version contains in-frame clones alone and is incomplete. The table lists 200,000 to 300,000 clones, 70% to 90% of them singletons. This receptor was obtained from a middle-aged man who had been exposed to COVID-19. Sequenced material: PBMCs or T cells enriched from blood (not recorded which).

The CDR3 reads CSASTVSRTDTQYF. In DNA, the CDR3 is TGCAGTGCTAGTACAGTCTCCCGCACAGATACGCAGTATTTT. V and J are TRBV20-1 and TRBJ2-3; D gene ambiguous. This CDR3 contains 14 residues. The germline V and J ends were trimmed by 3 bases and 1 base, with 11 bases remaining between them. CDR1 is DFQATT, CDR2 SNEGSKA, per germline (reference sequence).